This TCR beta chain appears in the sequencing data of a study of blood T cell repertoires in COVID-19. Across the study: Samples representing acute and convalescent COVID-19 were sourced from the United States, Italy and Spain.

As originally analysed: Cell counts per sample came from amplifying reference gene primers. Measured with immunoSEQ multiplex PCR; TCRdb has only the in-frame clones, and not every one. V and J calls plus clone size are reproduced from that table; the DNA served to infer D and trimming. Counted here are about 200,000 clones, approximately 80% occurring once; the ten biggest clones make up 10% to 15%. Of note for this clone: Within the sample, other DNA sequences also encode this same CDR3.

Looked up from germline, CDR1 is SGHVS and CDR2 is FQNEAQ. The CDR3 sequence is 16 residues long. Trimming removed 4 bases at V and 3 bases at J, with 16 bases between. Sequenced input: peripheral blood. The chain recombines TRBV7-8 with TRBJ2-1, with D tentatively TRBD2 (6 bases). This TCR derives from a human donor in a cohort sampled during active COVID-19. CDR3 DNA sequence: TGTGCCAGCAGCTCCTCTGGGCGGGGTGGCTACAATGAGCAGTTCTTC. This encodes CASSSSGRGGYNEQFF.